These 12 T cell receptor beta chains came from one sample sequenced in a study of regulatory T cells in long-lasting Graves disease (dated by TCRdb to about 2021). The time point label, read with the paper, signifies: newly diagnosed GD, antithyroid drugs for less than 3 months. RNA was extracted from PBMCs in TRIzol for both TCR sequencing and RNA sequencing. Preparation of the library involved multiplex PCR. For sequencing, an Illumina HiSeq 4000 was employed. iRepertoire HTBI primers and Arm-PCR amplification of CDR3 regions were used to construct TCR beta libraries. TCRdb trimmed the raw reads at Q25, called clones with MiXCR and kept productive beta chains. Merged by CDR3 protein, the rows form single entries marked with the most common genes and DNA. The sample includes under 250,000 distinct CDR3 sequences, with approximately 19% observed a single time. About 10% of the sample is taken by the ten largest.

These same data were also listed under a study on T cells in Graves' hyperthyroidism and ophthalmopathy.

The source material was peripheral blood mononuclear cells (PBMCs), sampled at new diagnosis, from a patient treated with antithyroid drugs. The receptors stem from a woman aged 30 to 39 with Graves disease. Donor details come from another sample of the same person, matched by shared clones.

The rearrangement uses TRBV9 and TRBJ1-5; no clear D gene. Trimming took 5 bases from V and 9 from J, leaving 18 bases between them. In germline, CDR1 is SGDLS, CDR2 YYNGEE. The CDR3 extends over 14 amino acids. The CDR3 region is CASSPGRYFGPQHF. Here the CDR3 DNA reads TGTGCCAGCAGTCCTGGGCGGTACTTTGGGCCCCAGCATTTT.

V and J are TRBV5-1 and TRBJ2-7, with D tentatively TRBD2 (5 bases). V lost 4 bases and J 4 bases, leaving 12 bases between the germline ends. Per germline, CDR1 SGHRS and CDR2 YFSETQ. The CDR3 runs 13 residues. The CDR3 coding sequence is TGCGCCAGCAGCCCGGGATCCCCTTACGAGCAGTACTTC. It yields the protein CASSPGSPYEQYF. Supplemented by reference TRBV5-1 and TRBJ2-7, the full variable domain reads KAGVTQTPRYLIKTRGQQVTLSCSPISGHRSVSWYQQTPGQGLQFLFEYFSETQRNKGNFPGRFSGRQFSNSRSEMNVSTLELGDSALYLCASSPGSPYEQYFGPGTRLTVT.

This clonotype was detected ten times or more. The chain recombines TRBV6-1 with TRBJ1-3; D ambiguous. V was clipped by 3 bases and J by 0 bases, with 9 bases between them. Germline V CDR1 and CDR2: MNHNS, SASEGT. This CDR3 is built from 15 residues. Written as DNA, the CDR3 is TGTGCCAGCAGTGATCAAGGGTACTCTGGAAACACCATATATTTT. Translated, it gives CASSDQGYSGNTIYF.

This clonotype was recorded many times. This chain links TRBV20-1 with TRBJ2-1; maybe TRBD2 (6 bases). Germline V lookup: CDR1 DFQATT, CDR2 SNEGSKA (reference sequence). V was clipped by 6 bases and J by 0 bases, with 12 bases between them. This CDR3 contains 14 residues. This chain's CDR3 is CSAEGGSSYNEQFF. The CDR3 DNA reads TGCAGTGCCGAAGGAGGGTCCTCCTACAATGAGCAGTTCTTC.

The V and J genes are TRBV2 and TRBJ1-1; D not resolved. V dropped 2 bases and J dropped 5 bases, with 12 bases sitting between them. The CDR3 extends over 14 amino acids. CDR1 is SNHLY and CDR2 is FYNNEI in the germline V gene. The CDR3 is CASSESPTGTEAFF. The DNA for the CDR3 is TGTGCCAGCAGTGAAAGTCCAACCGGGACTGAAGCTTTCTTT. Based on the CDR3 plus reference TRBV2 and TRBJ1-1, the full variable domain is EPEVTQTPSHQVTQMGQEVILRCVPISNHLYFYWYRQILGQKVEFLVSFYNNEISEKSEIFDDQFSVERPDGSNFTLKIRSTKLEDSAMYFCASSESPTGTEAFFGQGTRLTVV.

This clonotype was recorded at least ten times. The chain links TRBV20-1 to TRBJ1-1, with D unresolved. Germline V gene data show CDR1 as DFQATT and CDR2 as SNEGSKA (reference sequence). The CDR3 is made up of 12 amino acids. Deletions cut 5 bases from V and 1 base from J, with 8 bases between. CDR3 sequence reads: CSAPWENTEAFF. For the CDR3, the DNA is TGCAGTGCTCCCTGGGAGAACACTGAAGCTTTCTTT.

This clonotype was picked up many times. The chain couples TRBV28 to TRBJ1-2; no firm D call. V lost 7 bases to trimming and J lost 7 bases, with 16 bases between them. The CDR3 is made up of 13 amino acids. Germline CDR1 is MDHEN and CDR2 is SYDVKM. This chain's CDR3 is CASTSFPPSGYTF. The CDR3 region has the DNA TGTGCCAGCACCTCTTTCCCCCCCTCTGGCTACACCTTC.

This sequence joins TRBV28 and TRBJ1-5, with a possible D match to TRBD1 (6 bases). Looked up from germline, CDR1 is MDHEN and CDR2 is SYDVKM. The CDR3 loop spans 15 amino acids. V lost 5 bases and J 3 bases, leaving 14 bases between the germline ends. CDR3: CASSGTRGLNQPQHF. In nucleotides, the CDR3 is TGTGCCAGCAGTGGTACCAGGGGCCTCAATCAGCCCCAGCATTTT.

In its sample, this clonotype was seen a few times. This rearrangement joins TRBV7-3 to TRBJ2-1; 14 bases are shared with TRBD2. CDR1 and CDR2 (germline): SGHTA, FQGTGA. Losses at the gene ends were 5 bases for V and 4 bases for J; bases not matched to a gene: 4. CDR3 length: 16 amino acids. The CDR3: CASSRLAGGLYNEQFF. The CDR3 coding sequence is TGTGCCAGCAGCCGACTAGCGGGGGGGTTATACAATGAGCAGTTCTTC. The complete variable domain, with remaining parts taken from reference TRBV7-3 and TRBJ2-1, reads GAGVSQTPSNKVTEKGKYVELRCDPISGHTALYWYRQSLGQGPEFLIYFQGTGAADDSGLPNDRFFAVRPEGSVSTLKIQRTERGDSAVYLCASSRLAGGLYNEQFFGPGTRLTVL.

In its sample, this clonotype was seen many times. The rearrangement joins TRBV18 to TRBJ2-5; possible D gene TRBD1, 6 bases. The CDR3 loop spans 14 amino acids. V lost 6 bases and J 1 base, leaving 12 bases between the germline ends. Germline loops: CDR1 KGHSH, CDR2 LQKENI. In nucleotides, the CDR3 is TGTGCCAGCTCGCAGGGGCGCGTCCAAGAGACCCAGTACTTC. Amino acid sequence: CASSQGRVQETQYF.

This clonotype was observed many times. The V gene is TRBV4-2, the J gene TRBJ2-1, with D unclear. V lost 4 bases and J 3 bases, leaving 13 bases between the germline ends. There are 15 residues in the CDR3. The germline V gene encodes CDR1 LGHNA and CDR2 YNFKEQ. CDR3 sequence reads: CASSRGTERYNEQFF. CDR3 DNA sequence: TGTGCCAGCAGCCGGGGTACGGAACGCTACAATGAGCAGTTCTTC.

This clonotype occurred many times. The CDR3 bases are TGTGCCAGCAGTTTCCGGGATGAGCAGTTCTTC. Translation gives CASSFRDEQFF. V gene TRBV28 combines with J gene TRBJ2-1; D call uncertain. The germline V gene has CDR1 MDHEN and CDR2 SYDVKM. V was pared by 3 bases and J by 8 bases, with 5 bases between. CDR3 length: 11 residues.